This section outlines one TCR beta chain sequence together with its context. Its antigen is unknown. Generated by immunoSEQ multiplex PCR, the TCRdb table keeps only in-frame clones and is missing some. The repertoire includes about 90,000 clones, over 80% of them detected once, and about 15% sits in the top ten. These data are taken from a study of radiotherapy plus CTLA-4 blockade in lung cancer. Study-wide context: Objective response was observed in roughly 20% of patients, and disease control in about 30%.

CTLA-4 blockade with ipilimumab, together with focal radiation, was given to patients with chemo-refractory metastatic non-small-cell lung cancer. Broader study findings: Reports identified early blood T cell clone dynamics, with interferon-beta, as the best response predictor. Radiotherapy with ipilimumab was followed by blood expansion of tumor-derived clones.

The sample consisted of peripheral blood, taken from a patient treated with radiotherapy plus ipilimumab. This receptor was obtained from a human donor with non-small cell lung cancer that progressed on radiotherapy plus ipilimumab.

The CDR3 coding sequence is TGTGCCAGCAGCCCAGGGACAGGGCTTAGGGATGGCTACACCTTC. This translates into CASSPGTGLRDGYTF. The V gene is TRBV9, the J gene TRBJ1-2; 9 bases align to TRBD1. Per germline, CDR1 SGDLS and CDR2 YYNGEE. There are 15 residues in the CDR3. V dropped 4 bases and J dropped 6; count of bases not matched to a gene: 10.